This T cell receptor beta chain was retrieved from a study of blood T cell repertoires in COVID-19. Sequencing was performed with immunoSEQ multiplex PCR; in TCRdb, only in-frame clones are kept and a portion is missing. This sample has roughly 100,000 clones, with roughly 79% found just once. In germline, CDR1 is SNHLY, CDR2 FYNNEI. This CDR3 contains 14 residues. V dropped 4 bases and J dropped 5 bases, with 14 bases sitting between them. The specimen sequenced was peripheral blood. The chain is built from TRBV2 and TRBJ2-5; the D gene is possibly TRBD1 (6 bases). The sequence was obtained from a woman aged 70-85 years with acute or convalescent COVID-19. The CDR3 loop is CASSVPGDGETQYF. The CDR3 DNA sequence: TGTGCCAGCAGTGTGCCAGGGGACGGGGAGACCCAGTACTTC. Full variable domain (outside the CDR3, taken from reference TRBV2 and TRBJ2-5): EPEVTQTPSHQVTQMGQEVILRCVPISNHLYFYWYRQILGQKVEFLVSFYNNEISEKSEIFDDQFSVERPDGSNFTLKIRSTKLEDSAMYFCASSVPGDGETQYFGPGTRLLVL.